This TCR beta chain was observed in a study of technical replicates of blood from a handful of donors. Only in-frame clones appear in the TCRdb table, and some are missing; sequencing was by immunoSEQ multiplex PCR. The sample includes around 90,000 clones, around 94% of them seen just once. Germline V gene lookup returns CDR1 LGHNA and CDR2 YNFKEQ. V lost 1 base, J lost 6 bases, and 18 bases lay in between. The CDR3 runs 16 residues. The TCR comes from a human donor in good health. V and J are TRBV4-2 and TRBJ1-2, with D unclear. Sequencing was carried out using T cells isolated from PBMCs. CDR3 in amino acids: CASSQVFDGENNGYTF. CDR3 in DNA: TGTGCCAGCAGCCAAGTTTTTGACGGAGAAAATAATGGCTACACCTTC.